The rows below give T cell receptor beta chains drawn from one sample of a study of control samples from healthy donors and cancer patients. TCRdb's table, derived via immunoSEQ multiplex PCR, lists solely in-frame clones and lacks some. The table has about 80,000 clones, roughly nine tenths seen once. Sequenced input: blood. The receptors stem from a man between 45 and 60 years old in good health. CDR3s include the opening cysteine and the closing phenylalanine or tryptophan. Each record gives: clone size, D gene, J gene, V gene, CDR3 protein, CDR3 DNA. The D gene is left open where the match is weak. A row's size may be missing; if present it is once, few, many or a size class.

clone_size: NA
d_call: TRBD1
j_call: TRBJ2-7
v_call: TRBV29-1
cdr3_aa: CSVGGQGGYEQYF
cdr3_nt: TGCAGCGTCGGGGGACAGGGCGGCTACGAGCAGTACTTC

clone_size: NA
d_call: NA
j_call: TRBJ2-1
v_call: TRBV7-8
cdr3_aa: CASSPLRQIFNEQFF
cdr3_nt: TGTGCCAGCAGCCCCCTCCGACAGATCTTTAATGAGCAGTTCTTC

clone_size: NA
d_call: TRBD2
j_call: TRBJ2-5
v_call: TRBV3-1/TRBV3-2
cdr3_aa: CASSHTPPGLAVETQYF
cdr3_nt: TGTGCCAGCAGCCACACCCCGCCGGGACTAGCGGTAGAGACCCAGTACTTC

clone_size: NA
d_call: TRBD2
j_call: TRBJ2-2
v_call: TRBV4-2
cdr3_aa: CASSQAAHSGGPTGELFF
cdr3_nt: TGTGCCAGCAGCCAAGCGGCCCATAGCGGGGGACCCACCGGGGAGCTGTTTTTT

clone_size: NA
d_call: NA
j_call: TRBJ1-3
v_call: TRBV5-1
cdr3_aa: CASSLDGSSGNTIYF
cdr3_nt: TGCGCCAGCAGCTTGGACGGTTCCTCTGGAAACACCATATATTTT

clone_size: NA
d_call: TRBD2
j_call: TRBJ2-5
v_call: TRBV27
cdr3_aa: CASRTWASGAQETQYF
cdr3_nt: TGTGCCAGCAGAACTTGGGCTAGCGGGGCCCAAGAGACCCAGTACTTC

clone_size: once
d_call: NA
j_call: TRBJ1-1
v_call: TRBV25-1
cdr3_aa: CASTIGGANEAFF
cdr3_nt: TGTGCCAGCACTATAGGGGGGGCTAATGAAGCTTTCTTT

clone_size: NA
d_call: NA
j_call: TRBJ1-1
v_call: TRBV29-1
cdr3_aa: CSGKQGLGDAFF
cdr3_nt: TGCAGCGGTAAACAGGGATTGGGGGATGCTTTCTTT

clone_size: NA
d_call: TRBD2
j_call: TRBJ2-5
v_call: TRBV3-1/TRBV3-2
cdr3_aa: CASSQDPGGGETQYF
cdr3_nt: TGTGCCAGCAGCCAAGATCCGGGGGGAGGAGAGACCCAGTACTTC

clone_size: NA
d_call: NA
j_call: TRBJ2-3
v_call: TRBV27
cdr3_aa: CASSLRGTDTQYF
cdr3_nt: TGTGCCAGCAGTTTAAGAGGAACAGATACGCAGTATTTT

clone_size: NA
d_call: NA
j_call: TRBJ1-6
v_call: TRBV5-1
cdr3_aa: CASSRQSRSSYNSPLHF
cdr3_nt: TGCGCCAGCAGTCGACAGTCGAGGAGCTCCTATAATTCACCCCTCCACTTT

clone_size: NA
d_call: NA
j_call: TRBJ1-1
v_call: TRBV28
cdr3_aa: CASSSVAGSPSEAFF
cdr3_nt: TGTGCCAGCAGTTCGGTGGCAGGGTCCCCGAGTGAAGCTTTCTTT

clone_size: NA
d_call: NA
j_call: TRBJ2-1
v_call: TRBV6-2/TRBV6-3
cdr3_aa: CASSGGPNNEQFF
cdr3_nt: TGTGCCAGCAGTGGCGGGCCTAACAATGAGCAGTTCTTC

clone_size: NA
d_call: NA
j_call: TRBJ1-5
v_call: TRBV5-8
cdr3_aa: CASSLTPQGQPQHF
cdr3_nt: TGTGCCAGCAGCTTGACACCCCAAGGTCAGCCCCAGCATTTT

clone_size: NA
d_call: NA
j_call: TRBJ1-5
v_call: TRBV7-5
cdr3_aa: CARSSGTGDQPQHF
cdr3_nt: TGTGCCAGAAGCTCCGGGACAGGGGATCAGCCCCAGCATTTT

clone_size: NA
d_call: NA
j_call: TRBJ2-7
v_call: TRBV29-1
cdr3_aa: CSVSTALSSYEQYF
cdr3_nt: TGCAGCGTTTCGACGGCGTTAAGCTCCTACGAGCAGTACTTC

clone_size: NA
d_call: NA
j_call: TRBJ1-1
v_call: TRBV6-6
cdr3_aa: CASSPPFGAHSTEAFF
cdr3_nt: TGTGCCAGCAGTCCCCCTTTTGGAGCCCATAGCACTGAAGCTTTCTTT

clone_size: NA
d_call: TRBD2
j_call: TRBJ2-7
v_call: TRBV18
cdr3_aa: CASSPFQGGGDDEQYF
cdr3_nt: TGTGCCAGCTCCCCTTTCCAGGGCGGGGGGGACGACGAGCAGTACTTC

clone_size: once
d_call: NA
j_call: TRBJ1-4
v_call: TRBV25-1
cdr3_aa: CASSEYQTNEKLFF
cdr3_nt: TGTGCCAGCAGTGAATATCAGACTAATGAAAAACTGTTTTTT

clone_size: NA
d_call: NA
j_call: TRBJ2-2
v_call: TRBV3-1/TRBV3-2
cdr3_aa: CASSLYTGELFF
cdr3_nt: TGTGCCAGCAGCTTGTACACCGGGGAGCTGTTTTTT

clone_size: NA
d_call: TRBD2
j_call: TRBJ2-5
v_call: TRBV4-1
cdr3_aa: CASSQDILAGRQETQYF
cdr3_nt: TGCGCCAGCAGCCAAGATATACTAGCGGGGAGGCAAGAGACCCAGTACTTC

clone_size: NA
d_call: NA
j_call: TRBJ1-2
v_call: TRBV25-1
cdr3_aa: CASSPAGGSGYTF
cdr3_nt: TGTGCCAGCAGCCCCGCCGGGGGGAGCGGCTACACCTTC

clone_size: NA
d_call: NA
j_call: TRBJ1-6
v_call: TRBV6-5
cdr3_aa: CASSYGQGRGSPLHF
cdr3_nt: TGTGCCAGCAGTTACGGTCAGGGAAGGGGCTCACCCCTCCACTTT

clone_size: NA
d_call: NA
j_call: TRBJ2-7
v_call: TRBV3-1/TRBV3-2
cdr3_aa: CASSQDGGSYEQYF
cdr3_nt: TGTGCCAGCAGCCAAGACGGCGGCTCCTACGAGCAGTACTTC

clone_size: NA
d_call: TRBD1
j_call: TRBJ1-5
v_call: TRBV2
cdr3_aa: CASREQGASNQPQHF
cdr3_nt: TGTGCCAGCAGGGAACAGGGGGCGTCCAATCAGCCCCAGCATTTT

clone_size: NA
d_call: NA
j_call: TRBJ1-3
v_call: TRBV27
cdr3_aa: CASSLSWGLGNTIYF
cdr3_nt: TGTGCCAGCAGTTTATCCTGGGGATTGGGAAACACCATATATTTT

clone_size: NA
d_call: TRBD1
j_call: TRBJ1-2
v_call: TRBV24-1
cdr3_aa: CATSDYRQGANGYTF
cdr3_nt: TGTGCCACCAGTGACTACCGACAGGGAGCTAACGGCTACACCTTC

clone_size: NA
d_call: NA
j_call: TRBJ2-5
v_call: TRBV2
cdr3_aa: CASSEVQETQYF
cdr3_nt: TGTGCCAGCAGCGAAGTACAAGAGACCCAGTACTTC

clone_size: NA
d_call: TRBD1
j_call: TRBJ1-2
v_call: TRBV24-1
cdr3_aa: CATSAGQGYGYTF
cdr3_nt: TGTGCCACCTCCGCTGGACAGGGATATGGCTACACCTTC

clone_size: NA
d_call: TRBD1
j_call: TRBJ1-5
v_call: TRBV3-1/TRBV3-2
cdr3_aa: CASSHGQGSGNQPQHF
cdr3_nt: TGTGCCAGCAGCCATGGACAGGGTAGCGGCAATCAGCCCCAGCATTTT

clone_size: NA
d_call: NA
j_call: TRBJ2-3
v_call: TRBV10-3
cdr3_aa: CAISESAGGSSTDTQYF
cdr3_nt: TGTGCCATCAGTGAGAGTGCCGGTGGCTCTAGCACAGATACGCAGTATTTT

clone_size: NA
d_call: NA
j_call: TRBJ2-1
v_call: TRBV5-5
cdr3_aa: CASSLFLGAPNNEQFF
cdr3_nt: TGTGCCAGCAGCTTGTTTCTAGGGGCCCCAAACAATGAGCAGTTCTTC

clone_size: once
d_call: NA
j_call: TRBJ2-1
v_call: TRBV7-9
cdr3_aa: CASSSDGKQFF
cdr3_nt: TGTGCCAGCAGCTCTGACGGGAAGCAGTTCTTC

clone_size: NA
d_call: NA
j_call: TRBJ1-1
v_call: TRBV7-9
cdr3_aa: CASSPYRTDMNTEAFF
cdr3_nt: TGTGCCAGCAGCCCATACCGGACAGATATGAACACTGAAGCTTTCTTT

clone_size: NA
d_call: NA
j_call: TRBJ2-2
v_call: TRBV12-3/TRBV12-4
cdr3_aa: CASSENTGELFF
cdr3_nt: TGTGCCAGCAGTGAGAACACCGGGGAGCTGTTTTTT

clone_size: few
d_call: NA
j_call: TRBJ2-5
v_call: TRBV2
cdr3_aa: CASSVEGEQTQYF
cdr3_nt: TGTGCCAGCAGCGTAGAAGGGGAACAGACCCAGTACTTC

clone_size: NA
d_call: NA
j_call: TRBJ1-5
v_call: TRBV12-5
cdr3_aa: CASGLLGVGQPQHF
cdr3_nt: TGTGCTAGTGGTTTGTTGGGGGTTGGTCAGCCCCAGCATTTT

clone_size: NA
d_call: TRBD1
j_call: TRBJ2-2
v_call: TRBV25-1
cdr3_aa: CASSPTGQGRTGELFF
cdr3_nt: TGTGCCAGCAGTCCCACGGGACAGGGACGGACCGGGGAGCTGTTTTTT

clone_size: NA
d_call: TRBD2
j_call: TRBJ2-1
v_call: TRBV18
cdr3_aa: CASSPGTSERNEQFF
cdr3_nt: TGTGCCAGCTCACCAGGGACTAGCGAAAGAAATGAGCAGTTCTTC

clone_size: NA
d_call: NA
j_call: TRBJ2-5
v_call: TRBV11-2
cdr3_aa: CASSLDSETQYF
cdr3_nt: TGTGCCAGCAGCTTAGATTCGGAGACCCAGTACTTC

clone_size: once
d_call: NA
j_call: TRBJ1-2
v_call: TRBV2
cdr3_aa: CASSETLGGYTF
cdr3_nt: TGTGCCAGCAGTGAGACCCTGGGAGGCTACACCTTC

clone_size: NA
d_call: NA
j_call: TRBJ2-3
v_call: TRBV9
cdr3_aa: CASSVGPDTQYF
cdr3_nt: TGTGCCAGCAGCGTAGGGCCAGATACGCAGTATTTT

clone_size: NA
d_call: NA
j_call: TRBJ1-2
v_call: TRBV19
cdr3_aa: CASSIDQGPGGYTF
cdr3_nt: TGTGCCAGTAGTATAGATCAAGGACCGGGGGGCTACACCTTC

clone_size: NA
d_call: NA
j_call: TRBJ2-7
v_call: TRBV6-2/TRBV6-3
cdr3_aa: CASSYSSSEPYEQYF
cdr3_nt: TGTGCCAGCAGTTACTCGAGTTCGGAGCCCTACGAGCAGTACTTC

clone_size: NA
d_call: NA
j_call: TRBJ2-2
v_call: TRBV5-6
cdr3_aa: CASSLVQVITGELFF
cdr3_nt: TGTGCCAGCAGCTTGGTACAGGTGATCACCGGGGAGCTGTTTTTT

clone_size: NA
d_call: TRBD2
j_call: TRBJ2-1
v_call: TRBV7-8
cdr3_aa: CASSPPAGGRNEQFF
cdr3_nt: TGTGCCAGCAGCCCCCCAGCGGGGGGGAGGAATGAGCAGTTCTTC

clone_size: NA
d_call: TRBD1
j_call: TRBJ2-5
v_call: TRBV9
cdr3_aa: CASSSLRGQETQYF
cdr3_nt: TGTGCCAGCAGCTCCCTCAGGGGGCAAGAGACCCAGTACTTC

clone_size: once
d_call: NA
j_call: TRBJ2-1
v_call: TRBV11-3
cdr3_aa: CASSLVRGNEQFF
cdr3_nt: TGTGCCAGCAGCTTAGTGAGGGGCAATGAGCAGTTCTTC

clone_size: NA
d_call: NA
j_call: TRBJ2-5
v_call: TRBV15
cdr3_aa: CATSREGGQETQYF
cdr3_nt: TGTGCCACCAGCAGAGAGGGCGGACAAGAGACCCAGTACTTC

clone_size: NA
d_call: NA
j_call: TRBJ1-2
v_call: TRBV3-1/TRBV3-2
cdr3_aa: CASSQKGNYGYTF
cdr3_nt: TGTGCCAGCAGCCAGAAGGGGAACTATGGCTACACCTTC

clone_size: many
d_call: NA
j_call: TRBJ1-2
v_call: TRBV3-1/TRBV3-2
cdr3_aa: CASSQQRNYGYTF
cdr3_nt: TGTGCCAGCAGCCAGCAGAGAAACTATGGCTACACCTTC

clone_size: NA
d_call: TRBD1
j_call: TRBJ1-1
v_call: TRBV5-6
cdr3_aa: CASSFRDRGSEKAFF
cdr3_nt: TGTGCCAGCAGCTTCAGGGACAGGGGATCGGAAAAAGCTTTCTTT